This T cell receptor (beta chain) was identified in a study of T cells in localized non-small cell lung cancer. General study findings and limits: Higher blood T cell density went with longer overall survival. Uninvolved adjacent lung showed the highest T cell clonality, exceeding tumor.

V was pared by 10 bases and J by 3 bases, with 3 bases of the junction left unmatched. CDR1 MNHEY and CDR2 SVGAGI come from the germline V gene. This CDR3 comprises 14 residues. About this clone: What it binds is unknown.

This table comes from immunoSEQ multiplex PCR, and its TCRdb copy is limited to in-frame clones, with some not included. The table shows under 65,000 clones, with about 90% occurring only once. The sample in question was peripheral blood, obtained before any cancer treatment. This sequence originates from a man aged 35 to 70 with stage I squamous cell lung carcinoma. The rearrangement uses TRBV6-5 and TRBJ2-2; TRBD2 matches 12 bases. CDR3 in DNA: TGTGCCACCCGACTAGCGGGAGACACCGGGGAGCTGTTTTTT. It specifies CATRLAGDTGELFF.